The 6 T cell receptor beta chains presented below share a single source sample, sequenced in a study of blood T cell repertoires in COVID-19. Sequenced by immunoSEQ multiplex PCR; TCRdb stores in-frame clones only, minus some. The sample yields about 480,000 clones, roughly 90% seen once. Sequenced: PBMCs or T cells enriched from blood (not recorded which). The receptors were sampled from a woman aged 40-49 years who had recovered from COVID-19.

CDR3 in amino acids: CASSIERLAGPDGELFF. In nucleotides, the CDR3 is TGTGCCAGTAGTATAGAAAGACTAGCGGGTCCGGACGGGGAGCTGTTTTTT. This rearrangement joins TRBV19 to TRBJ2-2, with 10 bases matching TRBD2. J lost 7 bases, V lost 0 bases, and 8 bases had no gene match. Germline V gene lookup returns CDR1 LNHDA and CDR2 SQIVND (reference sequence). The CDR3 covers 17 residues.

As regards this clone: At the DNA level, this CDR3 is encoded by other sequences in the same sample as well. The V gene is TRBV6-1, the J gene TRBJ1-2; TRBD1 is a possible D gene (5 bases). Trimming removed 2 bases from V and 3 bases from J, with 7 bases in between. CDR1 and CDR2 (germline): MNHNS, SASEGT. The CDR3 is made up of 13 amino acids. CDR3 DNA sequence: TGTGCCAGCAGTGAAACGGGGGACTATGGCTACACCTTC. Protein product: CASSETGDYGYTF.

This clone was detected once. The rearrangement links TRBV7-2 to TRBJ1-3, with unresolved D. Germline V gene sequence: CDR1 SGHTA, CDR2 FQGNSA. This CDR3 spans 13 amino acids. Trimming left V 2 bases short and J 3 bases short, with 5 bases between. DNA for the CDR3: TGTGCCAGCAGCTTATACAATGGAAACACCATATATTTT. Protein sequence: CASSLYNGNTIYF.

The V and J genes are TRBV5-1 and TRBJ1-2, with a possible D match to TRBD1 (6 bases). This CDR3 contains 16 residues. The V gene lost 4 bases and the J gene lost 2 bases, with 18 bases spanning the gap. Germline CDR1 and CDR2: SGHRS and YFSETQ. The DNA for the CDR3 is TGCGCCAGCAGCAAGGGGGACGGCCAAACGAACTATGGCTACACCTTC. This codes for CASSKGDGQTNYGYTF.

The CDR3 reads CSVRGPGTEAFF. The CDR3 DNA reads as TGCAGCGTTCGTGGGCCTGGCACTGAAGCTTTCTTT. The chain links TRBV29-1 to TRBJ1-1; D gene uncertain. V lost 5 bases to trimming and J lost 4 bases, with 11 bases between them. Germline-derived CDR1 and CDR2 are SQVTM and ANQGSEA. The CDR3 extends over 12 amino acids. The full variable domain, in which reference TRBV29-1 and TRBJ1-1 provide the parts outside the CDR3, is SAVISQKPSRDICQRGTSLTIQCQVDSQVTMMFWYRQQPGQSLTLIATANQGSEATYESGFVIDKFPISRPNLTFSTLTVSNMSPEDSSIYLCSVRGPGTEAFFGQGTRLTVV.

This chain uses TRBV11-2 with TRBJ2-3, with TRBD1 matching 7 bases. Per the germline V gene, CDR1 is SGHAT and CDR2 is FQNNGV. There are 13 residues in the CDR3. The V and J ends lost 0 bases and 9 bases, in that order; junction bases with no gene match: 3. As DNA, the CDR3 is TGTGCCAGCAGCTTAGATAGCAGGGGGACGCAGTATTTT. Residues: CASSLDSRGTQYF.